A selection of T cell receptor beta chains follows, all from one sample in a study of regulatory T cells in long-lasting Graves disease. TCRdb independently ran MiXCR on the multiplex PCR reads; one entry per CDR3 protein. The table has some 350,000 distinct CDR3 sequences, under 20% seen once. These data also featured in a second study, about T cells in Graves' hyperthyroidism and ophthalmopathy.

The sample was peripheral blood mononuclear cells (PBMCs), taken at new diagnosis, from a patient treated with antithyroid drugs. Receptors originate from a young woman with Graves disease. Both conserved end residues are part of each CDR3. D genes are given only for firm matches. Part of the rows lack a size; the others show once, few, many or a class for expanded clones.

clone size	J gene	V gene	D gene	CDR3 DNA	CDR3 protein
many	TRBJ2-7	TRBV2	NA	TGTGCCAGCCCCTCCCGCCGGGGTACCGGCGAGCAGTACTTC	CASPSRRGTGEQYF
many	TRBJ2-7	TRBV7-8	TRBD1	TGTGCCAGCAGCTTAGGGCGGACAGGGGGAAGGTACGAGCAGTACTTC	CASSLGRTGGRYEQYF
many	TRBJ1-4	TRBV10-3	NA	TGTGCCATCAGTGATCATGAGAATGAAAAACTGTTTTTT	CAISDHENEKLFF
many	TRBJ2-7	TRBV28	TRBD1	TGTGCCAGCAGTCCGAGACAGGGGTTAACCTACGAGCAGTACTTC	CASSPRQGLTYEQYF
many	TRBJ2-3	TRBV12-3/TRBV12-4	TRBD1	TGTGCCAGCAGTTTGGGACAGGGTGTGACGACAGATACGCAGTATTTT	CASSLGQGVTTDTQYF
many	TRBJ2-6	TRBV10-3	NA	TGTGCCATCAGTGAGAACGAGGCCGGGGCCAACGTCCTGACTTTC	CAISENEAGANVLTF
NA	TRBJ2-1	TRBV5-1	TRBD2	TGCGCCAGCAGCAGCCAAGGGACTAGCGATGACAATGAGCAGTTCTTC	CASSSQGTSDDNEQFF
NA	TRBJ2-1	TRBV11-2	TRBD2	TGTGCCAGCAGCTTAAACCCGGGACTAGCGGGAGACGAGCAGTTCTTC	CASSLNPGLAGDEQFF
many	TRBJ1-1	TRBV6-1	NA	TGTGCCAGCAGCAGCCGAGGGAAGTGGACTGAAGCTTTCTTT	CASSSRGKWTEAFF
few	TRBJ2-4	TRBV11-1	NA	TGTGCCAGCAGCTTAGGGACGGGGAAAACCCATTTTGAGGGCAAAAACATTCAGTACTTC	CASSLGTGKTHFEGKNIQYF
few	TRBJ2-4	TRBV6-2/TRBV6-3	NA	TGTGCCAGCAGTTACGGACTAGCCAAAAACATTCAGTACTTC	CASSYGLAKNIQYF
NA	TRBJ2-6	TRBV6-4	NA	TGTGCCAGCAGCCCTACAGGGGAGGCCGGGGCCAACGTCCTGACTTTC	CASSPTGEAGANVLTF
many	TRBJ2-7	TRBV20-1	NA	TGCAGTGCTGCGGGGGCTTACGAGCAGTACTTC	CSAAGAYEQYF
NA	TRBJ1-1	TRBV4-1	TRBD1	TGCGCCAGCAGCCAAGAGGACAGGGGGCTTGCTGAAGCTTTCTTT	CASSQEDRGLAEAFF
many	TRBJ2-5	TRBV7-2	NA	TGTGCCAGCAGCCCCACGACAAGGGGTCCAGAGACCCAGTACTTC	CASSPTTRGPETQYF
many	TRBJ2-5	TRBV20-1	TRBD1	TGCAGTGCTAGAGGGGTCCCCGGGGACAGGGCCCAAGAGACCCAGTACTTC	CSARGVPGDRAQETQYF
many	TRBJ2-6	TRBV2	NA	TGTGCCAGCAGTGAAGCATTACTTCAGGGTCACAAGTCTGGGGCCAACGTCCTGACTTTC	CASSEALLQGHKSGANVLTF
many	TRBJ2-7	TRBV10-3	TRBD2	TGTGCCATCAGTGAGCTGGCGGGAGGGTTCTACGAGCAGTACTTC	CAISELAGGFYEQYF
many	TRBJ2-1	TRBV20-1	NA	TGCAGTGCTAGAAACGATCTCTCCTACAATGAGCAGTTCTTC	CSARNDLSYNEQFF
few	TRBJ2-6	TRBV5-6	NA	TGTGCCAGCAGCTTGGCCAGGGGAACCGGGGCCAACGTCCTGACTTTC	CASSLARGTGANVLTF
NA	TRBJ2-1	TRBV30	NA	TGTGCCTGGAGTGTTGGGAGGCCTGAGCAGTTCTTC	CAWSVGRPEQFF
many	TRBJ2-3	TRBV10-3	NA	TGTGCCATCAGTGGGGGGTCAGATACGCAGTATTTT	CAISGGSDTQYF
NA	TRBJ1-4	TRBV25-1	NA	TGTGCCAGCATAGGCCCCGGGACACCAACTAATGAAAAACTGTTTTTT	CASIGPGTPTNEKLFF
NA	TRBJ1-4	TRBV20-1	NA	TGCAGTGCGGACCACAGAGAAAAACTGTTTTTT	CSADHREKLFF
many	TRBJ2-1	TRBV2	TRBD2	TGTGCCAGCAGTGAAGCGGGACTAGCGGCAACCAATGAGCAGTTCTTC	CASSEAGLAATNEQFF
many	TRBJ1-1	TRBV5-1	NA	TGCGCCAGCAGCTTTACTTCGGGGGCAGGCTCTGAAGCTTTCTTT	CASSFTSGAGSEAFF
many	TRBJ1-6	TRBV11-2	TRBD1	TGTGCCAGCAGCTTAATGCCCGGGACAGGGCATAATTCACCCCTCCACTTT	CASSLMPGTGHNSPLHF
few	TRBJ1-1	TRBV28	NA	TGTGCCAGCAGTTCCCTTTTGGGTGGTGAAGCTTTCTTT	CASSSLLGGEAFF
few	TRBJ1-4	TRBV7-9	TRBD1	TGTGCCAGCAGCAGGGGACAGGCGGAAAAACTGTTTTTT	CASSRGQAEKLFF
many	TRBJ2-5	TRBV7-2	NA	TGTGCCAGCAGCTTAGCGCTGGCTCTGGAGACCCAGTACTTC	CASSLALALETQYF